Presented here are 10 T cell receptor beta chains from one specimen sequenced in a study of cytomegalovirus exposure and HLA in healthy donors. The PCR used 60 Vbeta and 13 Jbeta primers. Sequencing was performed with immunoSEQ multiplex PCR; in TCRdb, only in-frame clones are kept and a portion is missing. The sample contains over 200,000 clones, about 78% of which appear only once. Input material: PBMCs. The receptors stem from a male donor in good health and CMV-seronegative.

V gene TRBV7-2 combines with J gene TRBJ1-3; D may be TRBD1 (6 bases). Looked up from germline, CDR1 is SGHTA and CDR2 is FQGNSA. The CDR3 runs to 15 residues. Trimming left V 1 base short and J 3 bases short, with 10 bases between. DNA of the CDR3: TGTGCCAGCAGCTTAGGGAGCAGGGGTGGAAACACCATATATTTT. Translation gives CASSLGSRGGNTIYF.

The rearrangement uses TRBV7-3 and TRBJ2-3; D possibly corresponds to TRBD1 (6 bases). V was pared by 9 bases and J by 0 bases, with 10 bases between. The CDR3 covers 13 residues. CDR1 and CDR2 (germline): SGHTA, FQGTGA. CDR3 residues: CASADRSTDTQYF. CDR3 coding DNA: TGTGCCAGTGCGGACAGAAGCACAGATACGCAGTATTTT.

V gene TRBV19 combines with J gene TRBJ1-2; D might be TRBD1 (6 bases). Trimming removed 3 bases at V and 3 bases at J, with 23 bases between. This CDR3 contains 18 residues. CDR1 and CDR2 from the germline V gene are LNHDA and SQIVND (reference sequence). CDR3 sequence: CASSIFPINRDGDYGYTF. For the CDR3, the DNA is TGTGCCAGTAGTATTTTTCCGATTAACAGGGACGGGGACTATGGCTACACCTTC.

The V gene is TRBV18, the J gene TRBJ2-7; 7 bases align to TRBD1. The CDR3 consists of 15 residues. V was clipped by 2 bases and J by 2 bases; unmatched bases: 6. The V gene's germline CDR1 is KGHSH and CDR2 LQKENI. The CDR3 spells CASSPAGTVPYEQYF. In DNA form, the CDR3 reads TGTGCCAGCTCACCAGCCGGGACAGTCCCCTACGAGCAGTACTTC.

The V and J genes are TRBV7-9 and TRBJ2-3, with 7 bases that match TRBD1. Losses at the gene ends were 4 bases for V and 0 bases for J; bases not matched to a gene: 10. This CDR3 is 17 amino acids long. The germline gives CDR1 SEHNR, CDR2 FQNEAQ (reference sequence). The CDR3 sequence: CASSSTGRGLSTDTQYF. In nucleotides, the CDR3 is TGTGCCAGCAGCTCGACAGGGCGCGGGTTAAGCACAGATACGCAGTATTTT.

V usage is TRBV5-4 and J usage is TRBJ1-3, with 7 bases identical to TRBD1. Germline-derived CDR1 and CDR2 are SGHNT and YYREEE (reference sequence). The CDR3 loop spans 17 amino acids. J lost 0 bases, V lost 2 bases, and 8 bases had no gene match. The CDR3 nucleotides are TGTGCCAGCAGCTTCCTGACAGGGCACCACTCTGGAAACACCATATATTTT. Translation gives CASSFLTGHHSGNTIYF.

The chain links TRBV27 to TRBJ2-7, with TRBD2 identical over 8 bases. Germline V gene data show CDR1 as MNHEY and CDR2 as SMNVEV (reference sequence). With 6 bases clipped from V and 4 bases from J, the junction kept 2 bases outside the gene matches. The CDR3 is made up of 12 amino acids. The CDR3 DNA is TGTGCCAGCAGGGCGGGAGGATACGAGCAGTACTTC. Residues: CASRAGGYEQYF.

V usage is TRBV27 and J usage is TRBJ1-2; 9 bases fit TRBD1. CDR1 is MNHEY, CDR2 SMNVEV, per germline (reference sequence). The ends lost 6 bases at V and 3 bases at J; junction bases unmatched: 5. The CDR3 is made up of 14 amino acids. CDR3 DNA sequence: TGTGCCAGCAGCTTGGACAGGGGTGACTATGGCTACACCTTC. Its translation: CASSLDRGDYGYTF.

The V gene is TRBV5-4, the J gene TRBJ1-5; no definite D call. Per germline, CDR1 SGHNT and CDR2 YYREEE (reference sequence). The CDR3 has 13 residues. Trimming took off 1 base at V and 6 bases at J, with 8 bases between the two ends. The CDR3 reads CASSLSPAQPQHF. For the CDR3, the DNA is TGTGCCAGCAGCTTGAGCCCCGCTCAGCCCCAGCATTTT.

The CDR3 sequence: CASSLGQGTFETQYF. DNA for the CDR3: TGTGCCAGCAGTTTGGGACAGGGAACCTTCGAGACCCAGTACTTC. J is TRBJ2-5 and V is TRBV25-1, with 9 bases matching TRBD1. The CDR3 contains 15 residues. Germline CDR1 and CDR2: MGHDK and SYGVNS. V lost 5 bases, J lost 5 bases, and 9 bases stayed unmatched.